This T cell receptor (beta chain) was sequenced in a study of cytomegalovirus exposure and HLA in healthy donors. Study context: Prior work identified some 120 million unique TCR beta sequences in some 180 million T cells.

This clone was picked up one time. What it recognizes is unknown. Overall study results and limits: HLA restriction was apparent for most CMV-associated TCR beta chains in a later analysis.

This PCR relied on a set of 60 Vbeta primers and 13 Jbeta primers. Method: immunoSEQ multiplex PCR; TCRdb's copy keeps in-frame clones and lacks some. Among 100,000 to 150,000 clones, about 80% were seen once, and the ten largest hold approximately 4%. The source of this sequence is a woman aged 40 to 50 in good health and CMV-seronegative. Sequencing was carried out using PBMCs.

The CDR3 spells CASSHNRDTVEAFF. The CDR3 region has the DNA TGCGCCAGCAGCCACAACCGGGACACCGTTGAAGCTTTCTTT. This chain links TRBV4-3 with TRBJ1-1, with D perhaps TRBD1 (6 bases). Per germline, CDR1 LGHNA and CDR2 YSLEER. This CDR3 contains 14 residues. V lost 3 bases to trimming and J lost 7 bases, with 15 bases between them.